Sequencing of this TCR beta chain was carried out in a study of PD-1 blockade in classical Hodgkin lymphoma. Study-wide points: Prior to therapy, complete responders displayed diversity much like that of newly diagnosed patients. At baseline, newly diagnosed patients reportedly showed less TCR diversity than healthy donors. A significant rise in TCR diversity by C4D1 was seen for CD4+ but not CD8+ cells.

Time point indicated: cycle 4 day 1 (C4D1), after 5 to 7 weeks of nivolumab. Autologous stem cell transplantation was followed by relapse in every patient, and brentuximab vedotin exposure varied. Details on this clone: Its antigen is unknown.

The CDR3 runs to 16 residues. The germline CDR1 and CDR2 sequences are SGDLS and YYNGEE. Trimming took 3 bases from V and 3 from J; bases not matched to a gene: 10. Profiling relied on immunoSEQ multiplex PCR, and the TCRdb table lists in-frame clones only, not all of them. The sample carries 40,000 to 55,000 clones, approximately 78% recorded once. The origin of this receptor is a human donor with classical Hodgkin lymphoma. Here the sequenced sample was peripheral blood mononuclear cells (PBMCs), taken before the fourth cycle of nivolumab. V is TRBV9 and J is TRBJ2-7; 9 nucleotides line up with TRBD2. CDR3 residues: CASSAHLSGGIYEQYF. In DNA, the CDR3 is TGTGCCAGCAGCGCGCATCTCAGCGGGGGGATCTACGAGCAGTACTTC.